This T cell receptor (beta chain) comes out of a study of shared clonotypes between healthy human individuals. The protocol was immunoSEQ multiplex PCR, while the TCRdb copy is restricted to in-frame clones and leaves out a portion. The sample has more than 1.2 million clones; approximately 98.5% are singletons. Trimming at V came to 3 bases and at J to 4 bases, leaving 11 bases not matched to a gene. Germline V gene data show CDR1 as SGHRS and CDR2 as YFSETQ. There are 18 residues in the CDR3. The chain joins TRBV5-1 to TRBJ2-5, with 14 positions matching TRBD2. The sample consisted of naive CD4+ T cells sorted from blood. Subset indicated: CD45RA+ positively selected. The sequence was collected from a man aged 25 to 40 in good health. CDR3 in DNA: TGCGCCAGCAGCTATTTTCTGGGACTAGCGGGAGAGTCAGAGACCCAGTACTTC. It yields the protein CASSYFLGLAGESETQYF.